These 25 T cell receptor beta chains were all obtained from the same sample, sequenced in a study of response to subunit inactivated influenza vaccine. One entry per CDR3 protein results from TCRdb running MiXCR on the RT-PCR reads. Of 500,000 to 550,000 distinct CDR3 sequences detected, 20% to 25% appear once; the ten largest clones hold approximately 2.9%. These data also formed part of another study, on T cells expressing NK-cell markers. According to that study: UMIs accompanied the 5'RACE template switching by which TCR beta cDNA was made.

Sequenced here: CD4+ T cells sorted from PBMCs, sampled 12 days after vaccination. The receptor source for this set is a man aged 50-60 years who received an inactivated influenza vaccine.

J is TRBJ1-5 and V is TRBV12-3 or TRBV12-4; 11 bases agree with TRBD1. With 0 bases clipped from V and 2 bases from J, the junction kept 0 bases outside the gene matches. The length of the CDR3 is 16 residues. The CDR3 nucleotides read TGTGCCAGCAGTTTAGCGGGACAGGGGGGCAATCAGCCCCAGCATTTT. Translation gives CASSLAGQGGNQPQHF.

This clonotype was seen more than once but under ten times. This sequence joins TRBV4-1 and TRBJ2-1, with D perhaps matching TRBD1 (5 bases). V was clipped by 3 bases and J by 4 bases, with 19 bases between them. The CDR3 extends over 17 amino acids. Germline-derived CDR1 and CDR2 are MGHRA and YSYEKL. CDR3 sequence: CASSQLPQGIQYNEQFF. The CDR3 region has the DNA TGCGCCAGCAGCCAGCTCCCTCAGGGTATCCAATACAATGAGCAGTTCTTC.

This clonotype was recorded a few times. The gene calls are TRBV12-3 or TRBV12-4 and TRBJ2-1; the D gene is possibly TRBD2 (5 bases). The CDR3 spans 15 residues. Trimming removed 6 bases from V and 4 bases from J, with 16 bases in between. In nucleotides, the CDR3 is TGTGCCAGCAGAGATGGATGGGGAGAATACAATGAGCAGTTCTTC. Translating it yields CASRDGWGEYNEQFF.

The CDR3 region has the DNA TGTGCCAGCAGTGTCGGGGACACCATATATTTT. Its protein is CASSVGDTIYF. J is TRBJ1-3 and V is TRBV2; D remains ambiguous. Germline V gene data show CDR1 as SNHLY and CDR2 as FYNNEI. V gave up 4 bases and J gave up 8 bases, with 6 bases separating them. This CDR3 is 11 amino acids long.

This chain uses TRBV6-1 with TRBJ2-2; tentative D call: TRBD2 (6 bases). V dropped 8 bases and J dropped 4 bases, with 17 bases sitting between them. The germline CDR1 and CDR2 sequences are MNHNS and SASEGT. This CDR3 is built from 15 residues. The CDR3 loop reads CASSLDLRGTGELFF. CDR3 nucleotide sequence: TGTGCCAGCTCACTGGACTTGCGGGGCACCGGGGAGCTGTTTTTT.

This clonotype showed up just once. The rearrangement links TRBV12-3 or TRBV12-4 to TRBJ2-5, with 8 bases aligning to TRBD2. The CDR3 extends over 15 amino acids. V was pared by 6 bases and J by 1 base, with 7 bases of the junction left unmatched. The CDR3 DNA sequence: TGTGCCAGCAGGGGACTAGTGGGGGGCCAAGAGACCCAGTACTTC. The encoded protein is CASRGLVGGQETQYF.

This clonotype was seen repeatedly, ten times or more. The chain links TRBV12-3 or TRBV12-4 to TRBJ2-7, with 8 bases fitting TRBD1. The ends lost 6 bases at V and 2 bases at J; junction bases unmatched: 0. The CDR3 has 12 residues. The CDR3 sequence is CASRQGAYEQYF. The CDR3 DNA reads TGTGCCAGCAGACAGGGGGCCTACGAGCAGTACTTC.

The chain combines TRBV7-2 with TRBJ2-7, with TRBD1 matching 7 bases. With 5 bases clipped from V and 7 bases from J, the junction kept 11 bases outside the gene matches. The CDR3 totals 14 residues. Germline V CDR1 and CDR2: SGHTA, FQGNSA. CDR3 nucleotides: TGTGCCAGCAGCCCAGGCTGGACAGGCGGAGAGCAGTACTTC. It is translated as CASSPGWTGGEQYF. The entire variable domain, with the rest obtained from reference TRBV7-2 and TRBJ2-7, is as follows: GAGVSQSPSNKVTEKGKDVELRCDPISGHTALYWYRQSLGQGLEFLIYFQGNSAPDKSGLPSDRFSAERTGGSVSTLTIQRTQQEDSAVYLCASSPGWTGGEQYFGPGTRLTVT.

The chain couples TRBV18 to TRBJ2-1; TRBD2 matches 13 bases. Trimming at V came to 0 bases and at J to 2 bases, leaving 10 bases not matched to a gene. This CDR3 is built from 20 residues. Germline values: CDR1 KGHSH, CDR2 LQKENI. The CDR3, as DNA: TGTGCCAGCTCACCACCGAGGACGACTAGCGGGAGGTTCACCTACAATGAGCAGTTCTTC. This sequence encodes CASSPPRTTSGRFTYNEQFF. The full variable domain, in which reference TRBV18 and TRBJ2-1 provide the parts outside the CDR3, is NAGVMQNPRHLVRRRGQEARLRCSPMKGHSHVYWYRQLPEEGLKFMVYLQKENIIDESGMPKERFSAEFPKEGPSILRIQQVVRGDSAAYFCASSPPRTTSGRFTYNEQFFGPGTRLTVL.

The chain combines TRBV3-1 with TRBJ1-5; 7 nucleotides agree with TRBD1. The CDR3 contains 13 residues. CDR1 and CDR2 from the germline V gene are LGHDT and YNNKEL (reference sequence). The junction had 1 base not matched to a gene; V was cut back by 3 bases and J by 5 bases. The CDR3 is CASSHTGDQPQHF. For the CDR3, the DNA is TGTGCCAGCAGCCACACAGGGGATCAGCCCCAGCATTTT.

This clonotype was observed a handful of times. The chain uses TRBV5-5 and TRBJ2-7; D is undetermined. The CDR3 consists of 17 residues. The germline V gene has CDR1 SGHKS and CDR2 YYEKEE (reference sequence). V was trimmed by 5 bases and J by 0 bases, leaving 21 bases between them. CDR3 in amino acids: CASRSSIWSQISYEQYF. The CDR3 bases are TGTGCCAGCAGGTCTTCCATCTGGTCGCAGATCTCCTACGAGCAGTACTTC. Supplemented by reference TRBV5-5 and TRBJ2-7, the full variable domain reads DAGVTQSPTHLIKTRGQQVTLRCSPISGHKSVSWYQQVLGQGPQFIFQYYEKEERGRGNFPDRFSARQFPNYSSELNVNALLLGDSALYLCASRSSIWSQISYEQYFGPGTRLTVT.

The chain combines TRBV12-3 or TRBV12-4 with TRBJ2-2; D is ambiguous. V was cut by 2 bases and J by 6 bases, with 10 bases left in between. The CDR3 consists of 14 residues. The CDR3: CASSLRPGPGELFF. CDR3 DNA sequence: TGTGCCAGCAGTTTACGTCCGGGTCCCGGGGAGCTGTTTTTT.

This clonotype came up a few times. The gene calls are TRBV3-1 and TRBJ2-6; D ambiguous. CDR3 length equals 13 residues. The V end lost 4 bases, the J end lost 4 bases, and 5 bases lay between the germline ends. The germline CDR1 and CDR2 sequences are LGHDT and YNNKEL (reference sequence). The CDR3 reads CASSLRGANVLTF. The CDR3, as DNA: TGTGCCAGCAGCCTGCGGGGGGCCAACGTCCTGACTTTC. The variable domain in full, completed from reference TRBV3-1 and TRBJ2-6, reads DTAVSQTPKYLVTQMGNDKSIKCEQNLGHDTMYWYKQDSKKFLKIMFSYNNKELIINETVPNRFSPKSPDKAHLNLHINSLELGDSAVYFCASSLRGANVLTFGAGSRLTVL.

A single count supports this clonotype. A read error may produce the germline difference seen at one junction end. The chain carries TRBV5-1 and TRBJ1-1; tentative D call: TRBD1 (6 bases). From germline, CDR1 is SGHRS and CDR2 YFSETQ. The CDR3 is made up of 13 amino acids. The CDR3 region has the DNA TGCGCCAGCAAATTAGGGGAACAGGGTGCGGCTTCCTTT. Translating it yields CASKLGEQGAASF.

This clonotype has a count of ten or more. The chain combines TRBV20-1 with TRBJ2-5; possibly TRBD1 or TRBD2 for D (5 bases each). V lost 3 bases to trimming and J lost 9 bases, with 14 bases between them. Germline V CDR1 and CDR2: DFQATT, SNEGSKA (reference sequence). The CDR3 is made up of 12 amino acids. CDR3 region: CSARGDLRAQYF. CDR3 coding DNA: TGCAGTGCTAGGGGGGACCTCAGGGCCCAGTACTTC.

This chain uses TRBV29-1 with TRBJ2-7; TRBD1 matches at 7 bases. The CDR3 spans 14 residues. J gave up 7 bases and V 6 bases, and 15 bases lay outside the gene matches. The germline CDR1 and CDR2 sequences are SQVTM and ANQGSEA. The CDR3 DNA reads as TGCAGCGTGGTGAGGGGGACAGCTCGTGGGGAGCAGTACTTC. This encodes CSVVRGTARGEQYF.

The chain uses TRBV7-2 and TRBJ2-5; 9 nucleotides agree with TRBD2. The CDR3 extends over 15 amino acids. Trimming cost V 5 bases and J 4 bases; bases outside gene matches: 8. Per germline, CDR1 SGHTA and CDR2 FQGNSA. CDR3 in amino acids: CASSPSYSGRETQYF. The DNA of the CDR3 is TGTGCCAGCAGCCCGTCCTATAGCGGGAGAGAGACCCAGTACTTC. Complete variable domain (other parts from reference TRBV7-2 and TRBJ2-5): GAGVSQSPSNKVTEKGKDVELRCDPISGHTALYWYRQSLGQGLEFLIYFQGNSAPDKSGLPSDRFSAERTGGSVSTLTIQRTQQEDSAVYLCASSPSYSGRETQYFGPGTRLLVL.

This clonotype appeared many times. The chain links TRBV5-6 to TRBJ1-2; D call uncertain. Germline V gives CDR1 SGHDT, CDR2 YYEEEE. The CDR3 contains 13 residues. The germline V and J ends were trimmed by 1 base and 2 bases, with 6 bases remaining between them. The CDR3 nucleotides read TGTGCCAGCAGCTTGCCCGACAACTATGGCTACACCTTC. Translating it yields CASSLPDNYGYTF.

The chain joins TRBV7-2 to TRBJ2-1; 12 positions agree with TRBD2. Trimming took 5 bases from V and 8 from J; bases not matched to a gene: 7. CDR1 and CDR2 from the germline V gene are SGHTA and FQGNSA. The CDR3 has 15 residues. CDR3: CASSPSSGRADEQFF. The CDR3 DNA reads TGTGCCAGCAGCCCCTCTAGCGGGAGGGCCGATGAGCAGTTCTTC.

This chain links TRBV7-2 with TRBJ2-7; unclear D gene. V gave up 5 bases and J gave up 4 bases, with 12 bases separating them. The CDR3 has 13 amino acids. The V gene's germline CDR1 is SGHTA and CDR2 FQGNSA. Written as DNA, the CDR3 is TGTGCCAGCAGCATAAACTCCGGGTACGAGCAGTACTTC. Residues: CASSINSGYEQYF.

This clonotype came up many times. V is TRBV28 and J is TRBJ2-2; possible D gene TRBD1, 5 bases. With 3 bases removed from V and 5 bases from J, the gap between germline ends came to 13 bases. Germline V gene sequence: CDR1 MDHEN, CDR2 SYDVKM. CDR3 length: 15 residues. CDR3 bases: TGTGCCAGCAGTTTTCTAAAGGGGCTTACCGGGGAGCTGTTTTTT. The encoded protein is CASSFLKGLTGELFF.

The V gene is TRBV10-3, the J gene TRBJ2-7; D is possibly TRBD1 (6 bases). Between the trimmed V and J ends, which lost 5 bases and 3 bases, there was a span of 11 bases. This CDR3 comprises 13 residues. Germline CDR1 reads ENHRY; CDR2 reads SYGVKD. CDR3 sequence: CAISTGTIYEQYF. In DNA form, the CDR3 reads TGTGCCATCAGTACCGGGACAATCTACGAGCAGTACTTC.

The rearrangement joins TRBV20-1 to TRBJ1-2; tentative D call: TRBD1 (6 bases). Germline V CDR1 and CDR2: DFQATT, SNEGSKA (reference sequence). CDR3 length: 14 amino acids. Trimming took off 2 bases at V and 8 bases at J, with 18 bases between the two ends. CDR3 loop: CSARRSQGPRGYTF. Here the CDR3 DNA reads TGCAGTGCTAGAAGATCACAGGGTCCTCGAGGCTACACCTTC.

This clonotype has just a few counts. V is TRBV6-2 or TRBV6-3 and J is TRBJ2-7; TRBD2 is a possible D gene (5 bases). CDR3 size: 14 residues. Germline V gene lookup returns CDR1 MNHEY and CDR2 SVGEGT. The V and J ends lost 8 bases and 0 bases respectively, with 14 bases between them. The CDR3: CASSPLSVSYEQYF. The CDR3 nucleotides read TGTGCCAGCTCTCCGCTTAGCGTCTCCTACGAGCAGTACTTC.

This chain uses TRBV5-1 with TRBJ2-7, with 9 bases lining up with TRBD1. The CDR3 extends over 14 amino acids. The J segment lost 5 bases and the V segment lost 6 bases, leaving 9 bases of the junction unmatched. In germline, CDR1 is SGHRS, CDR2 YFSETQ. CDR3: CASKTGTGNDEQYF. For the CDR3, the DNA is TGCGCCAGCAAAACAGGGACAGGGAACGACGAGCAGTACTTC.